This T cell receptor beta chain was obtained from a study of post-analysis software for immune sequencing data. Background on the study: The cohort encompassed relapsing-remitting, secondary progressive and progressive-relapsing multiple sclerosis disease courses. The study, taken as a whole, reports: Higher frequency in patients than in controls was seen for roughly five TRBV segments, with TRBV5-6, TRBV5-1 and TRBV20-1 among them. Comparison with controls showed significantly lower normalized Chao1 diversity in multiple sclerosis patients. F measure clustering grouped samples strongly by preparation batch.

TCR beta cDNA libraries included unique molecular identifiers. One entry per CDR3 protein results from TCRdb running MiXCR on the PCR reads. The table shows about 770,000 distinct CDR3 sequences, with about 43% occurring only once. Comments on this clonotype: Its antigen is currently unknown.

The CDR3 spans 15 residues. Germline CDR1 reads MGHDK; CDR2 reads SYGVNS. The sequence derives from a girl between 10 and 17 years old with multiple sclerosis. Material: blood. The chain combines TRBV25-1 with TRBJ2-5, with 10 bases identical to TRBD2. The DNA end favors TRBJ2-7, so the J call may be wrong. The CDR3 is CASSGWASGSGEQYF. The CDR3 DNA reads as TGTGCCAGCAGTGGCTGGGCTAGCGGGAGTGGCGAGCAGTACTTC.